This T cell receptor beta chain emerged from a study of cytomegalovirus exposure and HLA in healthy donors. Study-wide context: Earlier, 180 million or so T cells were analyzed, and approximately 110 million unique TCR beta sequences were found among them.

60 Vbeta and 13 Jbeta primers were used in PCR. Only in-frame clones appear in the TCRdb table, and some are missing; sequencing was by immunoSEQ multiplex PCR. The table has 180,000 or so clones, 76% seen once. Study outcomes and limitations: The productive fraction for most TCR beta V segments was about 87% or about 30% in an earlier analysis. Excluded were some V segments that proved indistinguishable, including TRBV6-2 and TRBV6-3. An analysis was carried out later, and it reportedly showed fewer N-insertions in an Asian-associated ancestry cluster than the roughly 700-donor mean.

In the case of this clone: Its antigen is unidentified.

V gave up 2 bases and J gave up 4 bases, with 12 bases separating them. The CDR3 has 15 residues. The germline V gene encodes CDR1 SGHTA and CDR2 FQGNSA. This TCR was sampled from a female donor in good health and CMV-seronegative. Sequenced sample: PBMCs. V gene TRBV7-2 combines with J gene TRBJ2-1, with D possibly being TRBD1 (6 bases). The CDR3 region is CASSLQQGSYNEQFF. CDR3 nucleotides: TGTGCCAGCAGCTTACAACAGGGAAGTTACAATGAGCAGTTCTTC.